This passage covers 14 T cell receptor beta chains from one sample sequenced in a study of cytomegalovirus exposure and HLA in healthy donors (dated by TCRdb to the late 2010s). Library construction relied on the immunoSEQ multiplex PCR assay. The multiplex PCR relied on a mix of 60 forward primers for TCR Vbeta segments and 13 reverse primers for TCR Jbeta segments. Here the immuneACCESS table is served through TCRdb, limited to in-frame sequences with V and J called. Missing clones are a known gap in these copies; in checked studies unresolved V genes cover under half, and the rest lacks a known reason. The sample contains 150,000 or so clones, around 80% of them found a single time. 0.65% to 0.95% of the sample rests with the top ten. The sequencing input was PBMCs. All receptors come from a female donor in good health and CMV-seronegative.

The CDR3 nucleotides read TGTGCCAGCAGTTTGGAGACAGCCATGTACAATGAGCAGTTCTTC. Encoded protein: CASSLETAMYNEQFF. The J gene is TRBJ2-1, the V gene TRBV27, with D maybe TRBD1 (5 bases). Germline assignment: CDR1 MNHEY and CDR2 SMNVEV (reference sequence). The CDR3 is made up of 15 amino acids. The ends were cut back, 3 bases at V and 4 bases at J, with 13 bases in the middle.

The chain employs TRBV5-1 and TRBJ1-1, with TRBD1 matching over 7 bases. Germline values: CDR1 SGHRS, CDR2 YFSETQ. The CDR3 length is 13 residues. V lost 5 bases and J lost 2; bases outside the gene matches: 3. The DNA for the CDR3 is TGCGCCAGCAGGGGACAGCCCAACACTGAAGCTTTCTTT. This codes for CASRGQPNTEAFF.

This sequence joins TRBV4-3 and TRBJ2-1, with unresolved D. The V end lost 2 bases, the J end lost 9 bases, and 14 bases lay between the germline ends. The CDR3 consists of 14 residues. Germline V gene sequence: CDR1 LGHNA, CDR2 YSLEER. The CDR3 loop is CASSQQLSLVEQFF. CDR3 nucleotide sequence: TGCGCCAGCAGCCAACAACTTTCGCTAGTTGAGCAGTTCTTC.

The chain combines TRBV6-4 with TRBJ2-3, with D possibly matching TRBD2 (7 bases). The germline gives CDR1 MRHNA, CDR2 SNTAGT. V lost 3 bases and J lost 5, with 15 bases in between. CDR3 length equals 15 residues. The CDR3 DNA reads as TGTGCCAGCAGTGAACTGGCGGGGGCGGGAGATACGCAGTATTTT. Translated: CASSELAGAGDTQYF.

In the case of this clone: A read error may produce the germline difference seen at one junction end. The chain employs TRBV5-1 and TRBJ2-6, with 8 nucleotides matching TRBD2. Germline V lookup: CDR1 SGHRS, CDR2 YFSETQ. The CDR3 loop spans 16 amino acids. The CDR3 is CASRSTSVSGANGLTF. The CDR3 DNA sequence: TGCGCCAGCCGATCGACTAGCGTCTCTGGGGCCAACGGCCTGACTTTC. The full variable domain, with the rest looked up from reference TRBV5-1 and TRBJ2-6, is KAGVTQTPRYLIKTRGQQVTLSCSPISGHRSVSWYQQTPGQGLQFLFEYFSETQRNKGNFPGRFSGRQFSNSRSEMNVSTLELGDSALYLCASRSTSVSGANGLTFGAGSRLTVL.

A few counts support this clone. The chain links TRBV29-1 to TRBJ1-4; D is perhaps TRBD1 (5 bases). CDR3 length: 14 amino acids. V was clipped by 5 bases and J by 11 bases, with 21 bases between them. The germline V gene encodes CDR1 SQVTM and CDR2 ANQGSEA. CDR3 amino acids: CSVPSRSQGGKLFF. CDR3 DNA sequence: TGCAGCGTTCCCTCTAGGAGCCAGGGAGGGAAACTGTTTTTT.

This rearrangement joins TRBV27 to TRBJ2-3; D uncertain. V shed 4 bases and J shed 7 bases, with 3 bases lying between them. The CDR3 loop spans 10 amino acids. In germline, CDR1 is MNHEY, CDR2 SMNVEV (reference sequence). This CDR3 is CASSSNTQYF. As DNA, the CDR3 is TGTGCCAGCAGTTCTAATACGCAGTATTTT.

This sequence joins TRBV5-1 and TRBJ2-7; D is ambiguous. This CDR3 contains 13 residues. V was pared by 6 bases and J by 3 bases, with 13 bases between. The germline V gene encodes CDR1 SGHRS and CDR2 YFSETQ. CDR3 DNA sequence: TGCGCCAGCAAGTCGGCGGAGAACTACGAGCAGTACTTC. Translating gives CASKSAENYEQYF.

The rearrangement uses TRBV11-2 and TRBJ2-2; 10 bases match TRBD2. Germline CDR1 and CDR2: SGHAT and FQNNGV. The V segment lost 2 bases and the J segment 0 bases; nucleotides outside the gene matches: 3. This CDR3 spans 17 amino acids. The CDR3 nucleotides read TGTGCCAGCAGCTTAAACCTAGCGGGAGCGAACACCGGGGAGCTGTTTTTT. This translates into CASSLNLAGANTGELFF.

The rearrangement joins TRBV27 to TRBJ1-1; tentative D call: TRBD1 (6 bases). The CDR3 consists of 17 residues. V was clipped by 0 bases and J by 1 base, with 15 bases between them. CDR1 and CDR2 from the germline V gene are MNHEY and SMNVEV (reference sequence). The CDR3 here is CASSLSRLDRTNTEAFF. The CDR3 DNA reads TGTGCCAGCAGTTTATCGAGGTTAGACAGGACGAACACTGAAGCTTTCTTT.

Of note for this clone: Compared with germline, one end of the junction differs, possibly owing to a read error. V gene TRBV7-3 combines with J gene TRBJ2-1; D ambiguous. The CDR3 consists of 15 residues. The germline V gene has CDR1 SGHTA and CDR2 FQGTGA. In DNA form, the CDR3 reads TGTTCCAGCAGCCTAACAGCAAGCTCCTACAATGAGCAGTTCTTC. Translating it yields CSSSLTASSYNEQFF.

The chain carries TRBV30 and TRBJ1-2; 9 positions agree with TRBD1. Germline CDR1 GTSNPN, CDR2 SVGIG (reference sequence). The V and J ends lost 4 bases and 9 bases, in that order; junction bases with no gene match: 6. This CDR3 is built from 12 residues. CDR3 sequence: CAWNPDRGSYTF. The CDR3 DNA is TGTGCCTGGAATCCGGACAGGGGAAGCTACACCTTC. Supplemented by reference TRBV30 and TRBJ1-2, the full variable domain reads SQTIHQWPATLVQPVGSPLSLECTVEGTSNPNLYWYRQAAGRGLQLLFYSVGIGQISSEVPQNLSASRPQDRQFILSSKKLLLSDSGFYLCAWNPDRGSYTFGSGTRLTVV.

The chain carries TRBV11-2 and TRBJ1-2, with 9 bases matching TRBD1. Germline V CDR1 and CDR2: SGHAT, FQNNGV. V was clipped by 4 bases and J by 5 bases; unmatched bases: 8. The CDR3 totals 15 residues. CDR3 region: CASSSGTGKGYGYTF. DNA for the CDR3: TGTGCCAGCAGCTCCGGGACAGGGAAAGGATATGGCTACACCTTC.

The gene calls are TRBV7-9 and TRBJ2-3; TRBD1 matches at 10 bases. The germline V gene has CDR1 SEHNR and CDR2 FQNEAQ (reference sequence). CDR3 length: 15 residues. V shed 3 bases and J 4 bases; nucleotides not matched to a gene: 4. CDR3 sequence (DNA): TGTGCCAGCAGCTTGGACAGGGGGGATGCAGATACGCAGTATTTT. Translated: CASSLDRGDADTQYF.